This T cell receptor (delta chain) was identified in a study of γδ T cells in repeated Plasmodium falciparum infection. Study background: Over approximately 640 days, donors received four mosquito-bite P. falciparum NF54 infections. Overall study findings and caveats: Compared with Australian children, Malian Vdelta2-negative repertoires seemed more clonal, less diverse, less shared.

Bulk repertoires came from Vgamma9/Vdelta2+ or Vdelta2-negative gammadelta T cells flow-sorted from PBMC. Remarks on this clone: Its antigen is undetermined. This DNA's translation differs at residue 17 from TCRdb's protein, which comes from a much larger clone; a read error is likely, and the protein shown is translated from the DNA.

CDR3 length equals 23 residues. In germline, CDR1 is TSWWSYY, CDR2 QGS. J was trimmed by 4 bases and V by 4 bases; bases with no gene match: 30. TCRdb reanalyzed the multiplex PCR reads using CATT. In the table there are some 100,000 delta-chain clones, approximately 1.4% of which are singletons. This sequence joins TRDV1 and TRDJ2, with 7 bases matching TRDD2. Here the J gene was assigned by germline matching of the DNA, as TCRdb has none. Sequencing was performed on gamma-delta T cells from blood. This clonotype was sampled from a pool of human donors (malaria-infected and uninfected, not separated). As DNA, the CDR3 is TGTGCTCTTGGGGCCCTAACCTTCCTCGGAGGCCTTAGGGGGTTAGCTTCGACAGCACAACTCTTCTTT. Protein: CALGALTFLGGLRGLASTAQLFF.